The clone carrying this T cell receptor beta chain turned up a few times. V lost 6 bases, J lost 2 bases, and 26 bases lay in between. The germline gives CDR1 MNHNS, CDR2 SASEGT. The CDR3 runs 18 residues. These data originate in a study of T cells after yellow fever vaccination. TCRdb fed the 5' RACE reads into MiXCR, producing one record per CDR3 protein. The repertoire holds just under 600,000 distinct CDR3 sequences, with less than 15% as singletons. The sequence derives from a man in his thirties or forties who received the YFV17D yellow fever vaccine. The starting material was PBMCs, obtained on the day of the yellow fever booster vaccination. The rearrangement uses TRBV6-1 and TRBJ2-7; the D call may be TRBD1 or TRBD2 (5 bases each). In DNA, the CDR3 is TGTGCCAGCAGGGCTGCTGCGGTGCTTCGGGGCGAGGCCTACGAGCAGTACTTC. It yields the protein CASRAAAVLRGEAYEQYF.